This TCR beta chain was captured by sequencing in a study of control samples from healthy donors and cancer patients. Sequencing was performed with immunoSEQ multiplex PCR; in TCRdb, only in-frame clones are kept and a portion is missing. The data hold about 110,000 clones, with approximately 80% observed a single time. V was trimmed by 2 bases and J by 3 bases, leaving 13 bases between them. Germline values: CDR1 KGHDR, CDR2 SFDVKD. This CDR3 has 15 amino acids. This sequence originates from a man aged 18 to 29 in good health. Sequencing input: blood. V gene TRBV24-1 combines with J gene TRBJ2-7; the D gene could be TRBD1 or TRBD2 (5 bases each). Here the CDR3 reads CATSDSRGAVYEQYF. As DNA, the CDR3 is TGTGCCACCAGTGATTCGAGGGGAGCCGTCTACGAGCAGTACTTC.